One sample yielded the 29 T cell receptor beta chains listed below, sequenced in a study of vaccination effects on CD4 cells after COVID-19. Viral peptide pool expansion of antigen-specific CD4+ T cells preceded sequencing in the ViraFEST assay. The culture ran for approximately nine days before CD4+ T cells were isolated. Subjects were given two BNT162b2 or mRNA-1273 vaccine doses. Which antigens these TCRs recognize remains unknown. Generated by immunoSEQ multiplex PCR, the TCRdb table keeps only in-frame clones and is missing some. This sample has tens of thousands of clones, with around two thirds found just once. This sample comprised CD4+ T cells from PBMCs cultured with HCoV-229E spike peptides, obtained after COVID-19 vaccination. The origin of the receptors is a human donor who received a COVID-19 vaccine.

The genes are TRBV18 and TRBJ1-1, with D possibly TRBD1 on 5 matching bases. The CDR3 extends over 14 amino acids. Germline V gives CDR1 KGHSH, CDR2 LQKENI. V was clipped by 3 bases and J by 1 base, with 9 bases between them. The CDR3 nucleotides read TGTGCCAGCTCACCGCCTGACAGGAACACTGAAGCTTTCTTT. Residues: CASSPPDRNTEAFF.

V is TRBV7-2 and J is TRBJ2-1, with D unresolved. The V and J ends lost 0 bases and 8 bases respectively, with 8 bases between them. The CDR3 runs 13 residues. Germline CDR1 is SGHTA and CDR2 is FQGNSA. This chain's CDR3 is CASSLARAYEQFF. For the CDR3, the DNA is TGTGCCAGCAGCTTAGCGCGTGCTTATGAGCAGTTCTTC.

CDR3 sequence: CASSREGSETQYF. CDR3 DNA: TGTGCCAGCAGCCGGGAGGGATCAGAGACCCAGTACTTC. The chain links TRBV12-3 or TRBV12-4 to TRBJ2-5; 8 bases agree with TRBD2. V gave up 6 bases and J gave up 4 bases; unmatched junction bases: 4. This CDR3 is built from 13 residues.

The CDR3 coding sequence is TGTGCCAGCAGTTTATGGGCCGGGAAGAACACTGAAGCTTTCTTT. The encoded protein is CASSLWAGKNTEAFF. The chain joins TRBV27 to TRBJ1-1, with D unresolved. This CDR3 has 15 residues. Germline-derived CDR1 and CDR2 are MNHEY and SMNVEV (reference sequence). Trimming shortened V by 1 base and J by 1 base, and 10 bases separated the two germline ends.

This clone was counted only a few times. J is TRBJ1-4 and V is TRBV2; D is uncertain. The CDR3 has 13 residues. The germline V and J ends were trimmed by 6 bases and 3 bases, with 8 bases remaining between them. Per germline, CDR1 SNHLY and CDR2 FYNNEI. CDR3: CASRLSANEKLFF. CDR3 DNA sequence: TGTGCCAGCAGGCTCAGTGCTAATGAAAAACTGTTTTTT.

This clone showed up just a few times. The chain carries TRBV2 and TRBJ2-3; D is uncertain. The germline CDR1 and CDR2 sequences are SNHLY and FYNNEI. The CDR3 is 16 amino acids. The V and J ends lost 8 bases and 1 base respectively, with 19 bases between them. CDR3 sequence: CASVLSRVEGTDTQYF. CDR3 nucleotide sequence: TGTGCCAGCGTTTTGTCTAGGGTAGAAGGCACAGATACGCAGTATTTT.

This chain uses TRBV5-1 with TRBJ1-6; no firm D call. Germline V CDR1 and CDR2: SGHRS, YFSETQ. Between the trimmed V and J ends, which lost 0 bases and 1 base, there was a span of 11 bases. The CDR3 length is 17 residues. As DNA, the CDR3 is TGCGCCAGCAGCTTGGGCGGGGAATGGTCCTATAATTCACCCCTCCACTTT. It specifies CASSLGGEWSYNSPLHF.

The genes are TRBV30 and TRBJ2-7; D might be TRBD2 (6 bases). CDR3 length: 15 residues. Trimming took off 7 bases at V and 3 bases at J, with 22 bases between the two ends. Germline V lookup: CDR1 GTSNPN, CDR2 SVGIG (reference sequence). The CDR3 sequence: CAFDPGVARVYEQYV. For the CDR3, the DNA is TGTGCCTTTGACCCGGGAGTGGCTAGAGTCTACGAGCAGTACGTC.

This sequence joins TRBV12-3 or TRBV12-4 and TRBJ1-2, with D possibly matching TRBD1 (5 bases). The germline V and J ends were trimmed by 4 bases and 7 bases, with 7 bases remaining between them. This CDR3 spans 11 amino acids. The CDR3 DNA follows: TGTGCCAGCAGTTCGACAGTTGGCTACACCTTC. This encodes CASSSTVGYTF.

V usage is TRBV6-5 and J usage is TRBJ1-1; TRBD1 matches 9 bases. The CDR3 extends over 14 amino acids. The V gene's germline CDR1 is MNHEY and CDR2 SVGAGI. V was pared by 6 bases and J by 11 bases, with 13 bases of the junction left unmatched. CDR3: CASRPPGRDRVAFF. DNA of the CDR3: TGTGCCAGCAGGCCTCCGGGAAGGGACAGGGTCGCTTTCTTT.

V is TRBV7-3 and J is TRBJ2-3, with 12 bases that match TRBD1. V dropped 2 bases and J dropped 5; count of bases not matched to a gene: 2. The length of the CDR3 is 15 residues. Germline V gene lookup returns CDR1 SGHTA and CDR2 FQGTGA. The CDR3 loop reads CASSLGTGGLDTQYF. The CDR3 DNA follows: TGTGCCAGCAGCTTAGGGACAGGGGGCCTAGATACGCAGTATTTT.

V gene TRBV19 combines with J gene TRBJ1-6; no definite D call. CDR3 length: 14 amino acids. The germline V and J ends were trimmed by 6 bases and 7 bases, with 13 bases remaining between them. Germline CDR1 is LNHDA and CDR2 is SQIVND (reference sequence). The CDR3 nucleotides are TGTGCCAGTAGGATTTGGAAGAAGAATTCACCCCTCCACTTT. Translation: CASRIWKKNSPLHF.

The chain couples TRBV2 to TRBJ1-6; no clear D. Germline V CDR1 and CDR2: SNHLY, FYNNEI. This CDR3 has 13 residues. V was shortened by 3 bases and J by 10 bases, with 10 bases between the two germline ends. CDR3 protein: CASSDRVRSPLHF. The CDR3 coding sequence is TGTGCCAGCAGTGATAGGGTGAGATCACCCCTCCACTTT. The full variable domain, completed using reference TRBV2 and TRBJ1-6, is EPEVTQTPSHQVTQMGQEVILRCVPISNHLYFYWYRQILGQKVEFLVSFYNNEISEKSEIFDDQFSVERPDGSNFTLKIRSTKLEDSAMYFCASSDRVRSPLHFGNGTRLTVT.

The chain recombines TRBV18 with TRBJ2-4, with D maybe TRBD2 (6 bases). Trimming removed 3 bases from V and 0 bases from J, with 12 bases in between. This CDR3 comprises 16 residues. Germline lookup yields CDR1 KGHSH and CDR2 LQKENI. The CDR3 DNA reads as TGTGCCAGCTCACCCGACCTGACTAGAGCCAAAAACATTCAGTACTTC. Protein product: CASSPDLTRAKNIQYF. Based on the CDR3 plus reference TRBV18 and TRBJ2-4, the full variable domain is NAGVMQNPRHLVRRRGQEARLRCSPMKGHSHVYWYRQLPEEGLKFMVYLQKENIIDESGMPKERFSAEFPKEGPSILRIQQVVRGDSAAYFCASSPDLTRAKNIQYFGAGTRLSVL.

This clone was seen only a few times. The V gene is TRBV18, the J gene TRBJ1-2, with D uncertain. The CDR3 has 16 amino acids. Deletions cut 5 bases from V and 6 bases from J, with 22 bases between. Germline CDR1 is KGHSH and CDR2 is LQKENI. CDR3 bases: TGTGCCAGCTCATCGACGGCGGCCACTGTCGAGAATGGCTACACCTTC. It yields the protein CASSSTAATVENGYTF.

The V call is TRBV6-6, the J call TRBJ1-2; D perhaps matches TRBD1 (6 bases). CDR1 and CDR2 from the germline V gene are MNHNY and SVGAGI (reference sequence). V lost 8 bases and J lost 4, with 14 bases in between. The CDR3 covers 13 residues. CDR3 DNA sequence: TGTGCCAGCGGCCTACAGGGTCTCTATGGCTACACCTTC. Its translation is CASGLQGLYGYTF.

The chain carries TRBV6-5 and TRBJ1-3; the D gene is possibly TRBD1 (5 bases). V dropped 8 bases and J dropped 0 bases, with 11 bases sitting between them. The CDR3 is 14 amino acids. Per the germline V gene, CDR1 is MNHEY and CDR2 is SVGAGI. The CDR3 loop is CASVRQSSGNTIYF. The CDR3 DNA sequence: TGTGCCAGCGTAAGACAGTCCTCTGGAAACACCATATATTTT.

The rearrangement links TRBV9 to TRBJ2-5; D is uncertain. Trimming removed 2 bases from V and 2 bases from J, with 1 base in between. This CDR3 comprises 11 residues. The germline V gene has CDR1 SGDLS and CDR2 YYNGEE. The CDR3 loop reads CASSVQETQYF. CDR3 DNA sequence: TGTGCCAGCAGCGTGCAAGAGACCCAGTACTTC.

The rearrangement joins TRBV4-2 to TRBJ1-3; the D gene is possibly TRBD1 (5 bases). The V and J ends lost 2 bases and 0 bases respectively, with 14 bases between them. This CDR3 is 17 amino acids long. The germline CDR1 and CDR2 sequences are LGHNA and YNFKEQ. The CDR3 sequence: CASSQTLTGVSGNTIYF. The CDR3 DNA reads as TGTGCCAGCAGCCAAACCCTCACAGGAGTCTCTGGAAACACCATATATTTT.

The V and J genes are TRBV19 and TRBJ2-1; D is possibly TRBD2 (6 bases). Trimming removed 3 bases at V and 8 bases at J, with 8 bases between. The CDR3 has 12 amino acids. Germline assignment: CDR1 LNHDA and CDR2 SQIVND (reference sequence). CDR3 coding DNA: TGTGCCAGTAGTATGGCGGGGCATGAGCAGTTCTTC. Encoded protein: CASSMAGHEQFF.

This chain connects TRBV10-3 to TRBJ2-5; TRBD2 agrees at 11 bases. The germline CDR1 and CDR2 sequences are ENHRY and SYGVKD. The CDR3 spans 16 residues. Trimming took 4 bases from V and 1 from J; bases not matched to a gene: 5. The CDR3 region is CAISGGLAASQETQYF. CDR3 DNA sequence: TGTGCCATCAGTGGGGGACTAGCGGCCAGCCAAGAGACCCAGTACTTC.

V is TRBV5-3 and J is TRBJ1-2; D is unresolved. TRBV5-3 belongs to the ORF category, with a function that is uncertain. Trimming shortened V by 10 bases and J by 2 bases, and 12 bases separated the two germline ends. The CDR3 consists of 12 residues. In nucleotides, the CDR3 is TGTGCCGGGATCACGGGGAACTATGGCTACACCTTC. Encoded protein: CAGITGNYGYTF.

As regards this clone: Other DNA sequences within the sample encode an identical CDR3. The chain recombines TRBV7-9 with TRBJ1-2, with 7 bases that match TRBD1. Germline V gene lookup returns CDR1 SEHNR and CDR2 FQNEAQ (reference sequence). V was clipped by 1 base and J by 1 base; unmatched bases: 0. This CDR3 comprises 14 residues. CDR3 nucleotide sequence: TGTGCCAGCAGCTTAGGACAGGGTAACTATGGCTACACCTTC. It specifies CASSLGQGNYGYTF.

This chain links TRBV5-5 with TRBJ1-6, with 7 positions matching TRBD1. The CDR3 has 17 amino acids. CDR1 SGHKS and CDR2 YYEKEE come from the germline V gene (reference sequence). V lost 4 bases and J lost 2; bases outside the gene matches: 9. Here the CDR3 reads CASSLGQLVTYNSPLHF. The CDR3 DNA sequence: TGTGCCAGCAGCCTGGGACAGCTCGTCACCTATAATTCACCCCTCCACTTT.

This chain joins TRBV28 and TRBJ2-5, with D maybe TRBD2 (6 bases). Deletions cut 2 bases from V and 5 bases from J, with 15 bases between. CDR3 length equals 15 residues. Germline V CDR1 and CDR2: MDHEN, SYDVKM. The CDR3 loop reads CASSLGRGGGETQYF. CDR3 nucleotide sequence: TGTGCCAGCAGTTTAGGACGTGGTGGAGGGGAGACCCAGTACTTC.

This chain connects TRBV3-1 (or the pseudogene TRBV3-2) to TRBJ1-1, with unresolved D. The ends were cut back, 5 bases at V and 0 bases at J, with 4 bases in the middle. This CDR3 spans 12 amino acids. Germline V CDR1 and CDR2: LGHDT, YNNKEL (reference sequence). CDR3 loop: CASSNLNTEAFF. The CDR3 nucleotides read TGTGCCAGCAGCAACTTGAACACTGAAGCTTTCTTT.

This clone has a single count. The chain has TRBV5-1 and TRBJ2-3; 12 bases align to TRBD1. The germline gives CDR1 SGHRS, CDR2 YFSETQ. There are 14 residues in the CDR3. V was pared by 7 bases and J by 4 bases, with 4 bases of the junction left unmatched. CDR3 protein: CASGGTGGPDTQYF. The CDR3 DNA follows: TGCGCCAGCGGAGGGACAGGGGGCCCAGATACGCAGTATTTT.

The CDR3 here is CASSLSPGGPYGYTF. The DNA for the CDR3 is TGCGCCAGCAGCTTGTCACCCGGGGGGCCCTATGGCTACACCTTC. V gene TRBV5-1 combines with J gene TRBJ1-2; maybe TRBD1 (6 bases). This CDR3 comprises 15 residues. Germline V gives CDR1 SGHRS, CDR2 YFSETQ. The ends were cut back, 1 base at V and 4 bases at J, with 14 bases in the middle.

The chain joins TRBV6-1 to TRBJ1-4, with a tentative D call TRBD1 (5 bases). The CDR3 has 13 residues. V was shortened by 3 bases and J by 8 bases, with 10 bases between the two germline ends. Germline V gene lookup returns CDR1 MNHNS and CDR2 SASEGT. The CDR3 reads CASSDQRGEKLFF. The CDR3 DNA sequence: TGTGCCAGCAGTGACCAAAGGGGAGAAAAACTGTTTTTT.